The 30 T cell receptor beta chains below come from one sample, sequenced in a study of cytomegalovirus exposure and HLA in healthy donors. The PCR was carried out with 60 Vbeta primers and 13 Jbeta primers. Data came from immunoSEQ multiplex PCR; TCRdb stores just in-frame clones and leaves some out. This sample has approximately 130,000 clones, with roughly 83% found just once. The source material was PBMCs. The receptors stem from a girl aged 2-10 years in good health and CMV-seronegative.

The rearrangement links TRBV7-7 to TRBJ2-1; 7 bases match TRBD1. The ends lost 1 base at V and 3 bases at J; junction bases unmatched: 0. CDR3 length: 14 residues. CDR1 SSHAT and CDR2 FNYEAQ come from the germline V gene (reference sequence). CDR3: CASSLGQGYNEQFF. The CDR3 DNA reads TGTGCCAGCAGCTTAGGACAGGGCTACAATGAGCAGTTCTTC.

This chain joins TRBV7-9 and TRBJ2-3, with 14 nucleotides matching TRBD2. The CDR3 contains 15 residues. With 4 bases clipped from V and 5 bases from J, the junction kept 2 bases outside the gene matches. Germline CDR1 reads SEHNR; CDR2 reads FQNEAQ (reference sequence). Here the CDR3 DNA reads TGTGCCAGCAGCTCGGGACTAGCGGGGGTAGATACGCAGTATTTT. Its translation: CASSSGLAGVDTQYF.

The chain is built from TRBV29-1 and TRBJ1-1; D might be TRBD1 (6 bases). The germline V gene has CDR1 SQVTM and CDR2 ANQGSEA. CDR3 size: 14 residues. V dropped 7 bases and J dropped 2 bases, with 17 bases sitting between them. DNA for the CDR3: TGCAGCGCCCGGGGATGGACAGACAACACTGAAGCTTTCTTT. Its translation is CSARGWTDNTEAFF. Supplemented by reference TRBV29-1 and TRBJ1-1, the full variable domain reads SAVISQKPSRDICQRGTSLTIQCQVDSQVTMMFWYRQQPGQSLTLIATANQGSEATYESGFVIDKFPISRPNLTFSTLTVSNMSPEDSSIYLCSARGWTDNTEAFFGQGTRLTVV.

The chain combines TRBV7-9 with TRBJ2-7; a possible D gene is TRBD1 (5 bases). This CDR3 region has 13 residues. The germline V and J ends were trimmed by 4 bases and 2 bases, with 9 bases remaining between them. Germline V gene data show CDR1 as SEHNR and CDR2 as FQNEAQ (reference sequence). As DNA, the CDR3 is TGTGCCAGCAGCTCCAAGGGGCCCTACGAGCAGTACTTC. Amino acid sequence: CASSSKGPYEQYF.

The chain recombines TRBV6-1 with TRBJ2-1; 10 bases are shared with TRBD2. The CDR3 spans 15 residues. Looked up from germline, CDR1 is MNHNS and CDR2 is SASEGT. Trimming removed 6 bases from V and 3 bases from J; junction bases left unmatched: 5. CDR3 nucleotide sequence: TGTGCCAGCAGCCTAGCGGGGGTCAACTACAATGAGCAGTTCTTC. Translation gives CASSLAGVNYNEQFF.

The chain employs TRBV18 and TRBJ2-1; D call uncertain. The V gene lost 0 bases and the J gene lost 6 bases, with 6 bases spanning the gap. This CDR3 has 13 amino acids. Germline V CDR1 and CDR2: KGHSH, LQKENI. The CDR3, as DNA: TGTGCCAGCTCACCACCAATAGCCAATGAGCAGTTCTTC. It translates to CASSPPIANEQFF.

This clone was found a few times. The chain employs TRBV1 and TRBJ1-6; TRBD1, the D gene given by the table, was not confirmed from the DNA. TRBV1 is a pseudogene. CDR3 length equals 16 residues. The chain's CDR3 is CTSSQDLGTGNSPLHF. CDR3 coding DNA: TGCACCAGCAGCCAAGATTTGGGGACAGGGAATTCACCCCTCCACTTT.

In this sample, this clone turned up a few times. V and J are TRBV30 and TRBJ1-2, with 7 bases that match TRBD1. The V and J ends lost 6 bases and 4 bases, in that order; junction bases with no gene match: 8. The CDR3 is 13 amino acids. Germline CDR1 and CDR2: GTSNPN and SVGIG (reference sequence). The CDR3 nucleotides are TGTGCCTGTACCCGGGACAGAGTCTATGGCTACACCTTC. This sequence encodes CACTRDRVYGYTF.

On this clone itself: At one of its ends the junction is not consistent with the germline gene, which may arise from a read error. V and J are TRBV7-9 and TRBJ2-5; TRBD2 matches 8 bases. The V gene's germline CDR1 is SEHNR and CDR2 FQNEAQ (reference sequence). The CDR3 is 14 residues long. The CDR3 nucleotides read TGTGCCAGCAGCCCAGGACTAGCAGCCTACGAGGTGGACTTC. It translates to CASSPGLAAYEVDF.

As concerns this clone: The junction and the germline gene differ at one end; a read error may be behind it. The chain joins TRBV30 to TRBJ1-2, with TRBD1 matching over 11 bases. Germline assignment: CDR1 GTSNPN and CDR2 SVGIG (reference sequence). The CDR3 runs to 15 residues. The CDR3 sequence is CAWSLRDRGTGGYNF. In DNA form, the CDR3 reads TGTGCCTGGAGCTTACGGGACAGGGGGACGGGCGGCTACAACTTC.

CDR3 sequence reads: CASSYRHSGPATNEKLFF. The CDR3 bases are TGTGCCAGCAGCTATCGACACTCAGGGCCTGCAACTAATGAAAAACTGTTTTTT. The chain has TRBV13 and TRBJ1-4; possible D gene TRBD1, 5 bases. CDR1 is PRHDT and CDR2 is FYEKMQ in the germline V gene (reference sequence). Trimming stripped 4 bases from V and 0 bases from J, with 18 bases between. The CDR3 is 18 residues long.

The chain recombines TRBV4-3 with TRBJ1-2; D gene unclear. The V gene lost 2 bases and the J gene lost 4 bases, with 14 bases spanning the gap. The CDR3 consists of 15 residues. In germline, CDR1 is LGHNA, CDR2 YSLEER. CDR3 in amino acids: CASSQSRESAYGYTF. The CDR3 DNA is TGCGCCAGCAGCCAATCTCGGGAATCGGCCTATGGCTACACCTTC.

This sequence joins TRBV7-9 and TRBJ1-2; tentatively, D is TRBD1 (6 bases). Germline values: CDR1 SEHNR, CDR2 FQNEAQ (reference sequence). Trimming shortened V by 1 base and J by 1 base, and 10 bases separated the two germline ends. This CDR3 is 15 amino acids long. CDR3 coding DNA: TGTGCCAGCAGCTTAGGGGGGCGCGGTAACTATGGCTACACCTTC. This codes for CASSLGGRGNYGYTF. The complete variable domain, with remaining parts taken from reference TRBV7-9 and TRBJ1-2, reads DTGVSQNPRHKITKRGQNVTFRCDPISEHNRLYWYRQTLGQGPEFLTYFQNEAQLEKSRLLSDRFSAERPKGSFSTLEIQRTEQGDSAMYLCASSLGGRGNYGYTFGSGTRLTVV.

This clone was observed a single time. The V and J genes are TRBV12-5 and TRBJ2-1, with 7 bases lining up with TRBD1. Trimming at V came to 1 base and at J to 4 bases, leaving 4 bases not matched to a gene. The germline V gene has CDR1 LGHNT and CDR2 FRNRAP. This CDR3 has 15 residues. The CDR3 DNA is TGTGCTAGTGGTTTGGGGACAGGTATGTACAATGAGCAGTTCTTC. Encoded protein: CASGLGTGMYNEQFF.

V is TRBV25-1 and J is TRBJ2-7, with D possibly TRBD1 on 8 matching bases. This CDR3 has 13 amino acids. Germline V gene sequence: CDR1 MGHDK, CDR2 SYGVNS. Trimming pared 4 bases from V and 6 bases from J, leaving 13 bases between. The CDR3 DNA is TGTGCCAGCAGTGTCACAGGGGGGGGCGAGCAGTACTTC. Its translation is CASSVTGGGEQYF.

The chain uses TRBV12-2 and TRBJ1-4; TRBD1, the table's D call, was not compared with the DNA. TRBV12-2 is a pseudogene. CDR3 length: 16 residues. In nucleotides, the CDR3 is TGTGCAAGTCGCCCCGGACAGGAAACAACTAATGAAAAACTGTTTTTT. Translated, it gives CASRPGQETTNEKLFF.

Of note for this clone: The identical CDR3 is also encoded by other nucleotide sequences in the sample. The chain carries TRBV6-5 and TRBJ1-2; D is unclear. V shed 3 bases and J shed 5 bases, with 10 bases lying between them. This CDR3 has 13 amino acids. Germline V gene data show CDR1 as MNHEY and CDR2 as SVGAGI. The CDR3 sequence: CASSYSSDYGYTF. The DNA for the CDR3 is TGTGCCAGCAGTTATTCTTCAGATTATGGCTACACCTTC.

The CDR3 DNA reads TGCGCCAGCAGCGGCGCGGGGGGCAGATCTGAAGCTTTCTTT. It yields the protein CASSGAGGRSEAFF. This sequence joins TRBV5-1 and TRBJ1-1; maybe TRBD1 (6 bases). The V gene's germline CDR1 is SGHRS and CDR2 YFSETQ. Trimming left V 4 bases short and J 6 bases short, with 16 bases between. This CDR3 spans 14 amino acids.

V and J are TRBV6-5 and TRBJ1-1, with 7 bases lining up with TRBD1. The germline V gene encodes CDR1 MNHEY and CDR2 SVGAGI. The CDR3 is 15 residues long. Trimming cost V 6 bases and J 1 base; bases outside gene matches: 8. The CDR3 loop is CASSSPTGKNTEAFF. The DNA for the CDR3 is TGTGCCAGCAGCTCCCCGACAGGGAAGAACACTGAAGCTTTCTTT.

This clone has a single count. V usage is TRBV5-4 and J usage is TRBJ2-1; the D gene is possibly TRBD1 (6 bases). This CDR3 contains 13 residues. The ends were cut back, 7 bases at V and 1 base at J, with 9 bases in the middle. CDR1 and CDR2 (germline): SGHNT, YYREEE (reference sequence). The CDR3, as DNA: TGTGCCAGCGGGGGCCCTTCCTACAATGAGCAGTTCTTC. It codes for CASGGPSYNEQFF.

The chain employs TRBV7-9 and TRBJ1-2; 7 bases map to TRBD1. Germline CDR1 and CDR2: SEHNR and FQNEAQ (reference sequence). The V and J ends lost 2 bases and 3 bases, in that order; junction bases with no gene match: 15. The CDR3 length is 18 residues. The DNA of the CDR3 is TGTGCCAGCAGCTTACCGACGTCCGGGACAGCCTTCGACTATGGCTACACCTTC. It encodes CASSLPTSGTAFDYGYTF.

This clone was seen a few times. This chain uses TRBV29-1 with TRBJ1-2; D is perhaps TRBD1 (6 bases). Trimming shortened V by 3 bases and J by 0 bases, and 17 bases separated the two germline ends. Germline CDR1 reads SQVTM; CDR2 reads ANQGSEA. The CDR3 contains 16 residues. The CDR3 DNA reads as TGCAGCGTTGATACGGTTGGGACACCTGCTAACTATGGCTACACCTTC. This gives the protein CSVDTVGTPANYGYTF.

This sequence joins TRBV5-4 and TRBJ1-1; tentative D call: TRBD1 (5 bases). The germline V and J ends were trimmed by 2 bases and 7 bases, with 9 bases remaining between them. Germline lookup yields CDR1 SGHNT and CDR2 YYREEE (reference sequence). This CDR3 spans 12 amino acids. CDR3 sequence reads: CASSFSRGEAFF. The CDR3 DNA reads as TGTGCCAGCAGCTTTAGTAGGGGTGAAGCTTTCTTT.

Notes on this clone: One end of the junction fails to match germline, which may point to a read error. Other DNA sequences in the sample encode the same CDR3. The gene calls are TRBV4-3 and TRBJ2-5; 8 bases match TRBD2. The CDR3 sequence is 16 residues long. The germline gives CDR1 LGHNA, CDR2 YSLEER. The CDR3 sequence is CASSQLFGTRKETQYF. The CDR3 nucleotides are TGCGCTAGCAGCCAACTGTTCGGGACTAGGAAGGAGACCCAGTACTTC.

The gene calls are TRBV6-5 and TRBJ1-1, with D maybe TRBD1 (5 bases). Trimming shortened V by 4 bases and J by 0 bases, and 12 bases separated the two germline ends. The CDR3 covers 15 residues. CDR1 and CDR2 from the germline V gene are MNHEY and SVGAGI. The CDR3 here is CASSSSPGVNTEAFF. The CDR3 bases are TGTGCCAGCAGTTCATCCCCGGGGGTGAACACTGAAGCTTTCTTT.

This clone has only one observation. The CDR3 bases are TGTGCCAGCAGTCGAGGACAGCTGGGGGCGAACACTGAAGCTTTCTTT. Protein: CASSRGQLGANTEAFF. The gene calls are TRBV28 and TRBJ1-1; the D gene is possibly TRBD1 (6 bases). V was cut by 5 bases and J by 1 base, with 17 bases left in between. From germline, CDR1 is MDHEN and CDR2 SYDVKM. This CDR3 comprises 16 residues.

The chain joins TRBV4-2 to TRBJ2-7; 9 bases match TRBD1. V was clipped by 2 bases and J by 3 bases; unmatched bases: 5. CDR1 is LGHNA and CDR2 is YNFKEQ in the germline V gene. This CDR3 comprises 15 residues. The CDR3 sequence is CASSQPGTGIYEQYF. CDR3 bases: TGTGCCAGCAGCCAACCCGGGACAGGGATCTACGAGCAGTACTTC.

The V and J genes are TRBV5-6 and TRBJ1-1; TRBD1 agrees at 11 bases. The CDR3 spans 15 residues. Trimming removed 3 bases from V and 3 bases from J; junction bases left unmatched: 4. In germline, CDR1 is SGHDT, CDR2 YYEEEE. The CDR3, as DNA: TGTGCCAGCAGCTGGGGGACAGGGGGGTACACTGAAGCTTTCTTT. It encodes CASSWGTGGYTEAFF. Looking up the rest from reference TRBV5-6 and TRBJ1-1 gives the full variable domain: DAGVTQSPTHLIKTRGQQVTLRCSPKSGHDTVSWYQQALGQGPQFIFQYYEEEERQRGNFPDRFSGHQFPNYSSELNVNALLLGDSALYLCASSWGTGGYTEAFFGQGTRLTVV.

The V gene is TRBV6-1, the J gene TRBJ2-3; TRBD2 might be the D (5 bases). Germline V gene data show CDR1 as MNHNS and CDR2 as SASEGT. The CDR3 is made up of 15 amino acids. V gave up 3 bases and J gave up 2 bases, with 12 bases separating them. The CDR3 loop is CASSDRLEATDTQYF. CDR3 bases: TGTGCCAGCAGTGATCGTTTGGAGGCCACAGATACGCAGTATTTT.

The chain combines TRBV2 with TRBJ2-7; D is unclear. The V gene's germline CDR1 is SNHLY and CDR2 FYNNEI. The germline V and J ends were trimmed by 7 bases and 3 bases, with 7 bases remaining between them. This CDR3 is 11 amino acids long. The DNA for the CDR3 is TGTGCCAGCATGCGCGGCTACGAGCAGTACTTC. Translation gives CASMRGYEQYF.